This T cell receptor beta chain was observed in a study of blood T cells in healthy people across ages. Study-wide context: About one barcoded beta molecule per two T cells came from capture by template switching.

Study results and caveats: The study lacked donor CMV status, which possibly confounded expanded clonotype changes.

The CDR3 spans 14 residues. The ends lost 0 bases at V and 2 bases at J; junction bases unmatched: 1. Germline lookup yields CDR1 MNHNS and CDR2 SASEGT. A second PCR of about 7 to 11 cycles used a sample-barcoded 5' primer and a J-beta primer mix. TCRdb re-derived calls from the 5' RACE reads in MiXCR, one entry per CDR3 protein. The sample has around 2 million distinct CDR3 sequences; 39% are singletons. With regard to this clonotype: Its antigen is unidentified.

The genes are TRBV6-1 and TRBJ2-7; 7 nucleotides match TRBD2. The origin of this receptor is a human donor in good health. Input material: blood. DNA for the CDR3: TGTGCCAGCAGTGAAGCGGCGGGAGCCTACGAGCAGTACTTC. Translation: CASSEAAGAYEQYF.